This T cell receptor beta chain came from a study of blood T cell repertoires in COVID-19. Study details: Acute-phase and convalescent COVID-19 samples originated in the United States, Italy and Spain. In each case, the material was cDNA or gDNA derived from T cells, B-cell-depleted T cells, or PBMCs.

In the original analysis: Nucleated cell number was recorded as an estimate derived from reference gene primer amplification. Produced via immunoSEQ multiplex PCR; TCRdb's table is partial and in-frame only. The V and J calls and clone size are taken from that table; D and trimming were inferred from the DNA. The sample records tens of thousands of clones, approximately 83% being singletons. The germline gives CDR1 SGHTA, CDR2 FQGNSA. The ends were cut back, 1 base at V and 5 bases at J, with 7 bases in the middle. The CDR3 is 13 residues long. Sequenced material: peripheral blood. This receptor was taken from a man aged 55 to 69 with acute or convalescent COVID-19. V gene TRBV7-2 combines with J gene TRBJ2-3, with D perhaps matching TRBD2 (6 bases). The CDR3 sequence: CASSLVRGDTQYF. In DNA form, the CDR3 reads TGTGCCAGCAGCTTAGTGCGGGGAGATACGCAGTATTTT.